The source of this TCR beta chain is a study of Graves' ophthalmopathy and Graves' hyperthyroidism. About the study: Over 18 months of follow-up, stable hyperthyroidism required that no ophthalmopathy appear.

Germline CDR1 KGHDR, CDR2 SFDVKD. CDR3 size: 13 residues. Trimming took 12 bases from V and 1 from J, leaving 15 bases between them. Turning to this clonotype: One base away lies a much larger clone, so this may be a sequencing read error.

Amplification from RNA transcripts yielded the TCR beta CDR3 regions. Amplification began with first-round RT-PCR using HTBI primers, then second-round multiplex PCR was performed. TCRdb reanalysed the multiplex PCR reads using MiXCR and keeps one entry per CDR3 protein. The sample carries around 590,000 distinct CDR3 sequences, less than 40% recorded once. The genes are TRBV24-1 and TRBJ2-7; possible D gene TRBD2, 5 bases. The sample comprised peripheral blood or thyroid tissue (not recorded which). This receptor was taken from an adult man with Graves' hyperthyroidism. The chain's CDR3 is CAGSERDSYEQYF. CDR3 bases: TGTGCCGGCAGTGAACGGGATTCCTACGAGCAGTACTTC.